The entry below describes one TCR beta chain. Its antigen is not known. This specimen comes from a study of cytomegalovirus exposure and HLA in healthy donors. Regarding the study as a whole: Investigators reported around 150 TCR beta chains as tied to cytomegalovirus.

The CDR3 covers 14 residues. From germline, CDR1 is SGHRS and CDR2 YFSETQ. Trimming removed 3 bases from V and 5 bases from J; junction bases left unmatched: 6. The PCR contained 60 Vbeta and 13 Jbeta primers. In the study's own analysis: Approximately 72 million unique TCR beta chains, roughly 11 million of them shared, were counted by a later analysis. Clones were read by immunoSEQ multiplex PCR, and TCRdb kept only the in-frame ones, dropping some. The DNA gave D and trimming, while V, J and clone size come from that table. The sample has around 120,000 clones, approximately 72% seen once. The chain is built from TRBV5-1 and TRBJ2-5, with TRBD2 matching over 8 bases. This clonotype originated in a middle-aged woman in good health and CMV-seropositive. Sequenced material: PBMCs. For the CDR3, the DNA is TGCGCCAGCAGCTCCGGGACTAGTGACGAGACCCAGTACTTC. Protein: CASSSGTSDETQYF.